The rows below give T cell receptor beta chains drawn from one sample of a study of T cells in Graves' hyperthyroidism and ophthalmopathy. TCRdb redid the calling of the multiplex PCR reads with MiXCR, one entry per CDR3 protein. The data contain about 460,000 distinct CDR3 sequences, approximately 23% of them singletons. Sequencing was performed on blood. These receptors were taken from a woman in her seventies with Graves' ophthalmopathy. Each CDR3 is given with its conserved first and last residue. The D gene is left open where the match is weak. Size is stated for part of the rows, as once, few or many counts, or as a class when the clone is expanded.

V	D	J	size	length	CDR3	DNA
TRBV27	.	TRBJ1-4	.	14	CASIPPGGDEKLFF	TGTGCCAGCATACCTCCGGGCGGGGATGAAAAACTGTTTTTT
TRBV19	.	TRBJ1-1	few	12	CASRQILGEAFF	TGTGCCAGTCGTCAGATCCTCGGTGAAGCTTTCTTT
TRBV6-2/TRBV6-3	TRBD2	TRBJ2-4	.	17	CASSYSSGALAKSIQYF	TGTGCCAGCAGTTACTCGAGCGGGGCCCTAGCCAAAAGCATTCAGTACTTC
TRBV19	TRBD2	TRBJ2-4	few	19	CASSIDPAGGSTAKNIQYF	TGTGCCAGTAGTATAGATCCAGCGGGAGGATCCACAGCCAAAAACATTCAGTACTTC
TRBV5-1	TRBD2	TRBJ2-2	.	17	CASSLLPSGRKTGELFF	TGCGCCAGCAGCTTGTTGCCTAGCGGGAGAAAAACCGGGGAGCTGTTTTTT
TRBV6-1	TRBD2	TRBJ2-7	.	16	CASSQGLAGISYEQYF	TGTGCCAGCAGTCAGGGGCTAGCGGGAATTTCCTACGAGCAGTACTTC
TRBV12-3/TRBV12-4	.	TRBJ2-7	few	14	CASSQTYPSYEQYF	TGTGCCAGCAGCCAGACCTACCCCTCCTACGAGCAGTACTTC
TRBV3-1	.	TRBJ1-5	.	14	CASSQGVGGAPQHF	TGTGCCAGCAGCCAAGGGGTTGGGGGTGCGCCCCAGCATTTT
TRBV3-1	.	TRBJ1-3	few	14	CASSQGTTGNTIYF	TGTGCCAGCAGCCAGGGGACCACTGGAAACACCATATATTTT
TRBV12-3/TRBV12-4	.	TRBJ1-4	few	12	CASSLALEKLFF	TGTGCCAGCAGTTTAGCGCTTGAAAAACTGTTTTTT
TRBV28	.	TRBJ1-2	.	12	CASRTGSYGYTF	TGTGCCAGCAGAACAGGGTCCTATGGCTACACCTTC
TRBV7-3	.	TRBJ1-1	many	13	CASSATPGGEAFF	TGTGCCAGCAGCGCCACGCCGGGGGGAGAAGCTTTCTTT
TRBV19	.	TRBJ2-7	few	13	CASSFVGTYEQYF	TGTGCCAGTAGTTTCGTTGGAACCTACGAGCAGTACTTC
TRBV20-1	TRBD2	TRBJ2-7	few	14	CSARLAGGPGEQYF	TGCAGTGCTAGACTAGCGGGAGGGCCAGGGGAGCAGTACTTC
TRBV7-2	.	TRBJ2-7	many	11	CASSLVNEQYF	TGTGCCAGCAGCTTAGTCAACGAGCAGTACTTC
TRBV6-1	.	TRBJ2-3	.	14	CASSYGSSTDTQYF	TGTGCCAGCAGTTATGGGTCTAGCACAGATACGCAGTATTTT
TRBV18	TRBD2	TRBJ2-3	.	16	CATRDRLAGSTDTQYF	TGTGCCACCAGGGACCGACTAGCGGGAAGCACAGATACGCAGTATTTT
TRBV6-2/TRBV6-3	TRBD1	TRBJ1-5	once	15	CASSYLDRGDQPQHF	TGTGCCAGCAGTTACCTCGACAGGGGAGACCAGCCCCAGCATTTT
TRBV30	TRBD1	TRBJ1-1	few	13	CAWSGYRGTEAFF	TGTGCCTGGAGTGGGTACAGGGGTACTGAAGCTTTCTTT
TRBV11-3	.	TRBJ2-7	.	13	CASSLDFASEQYF	TGTGCCAGCAGCTTAGATTTCGCCTCGGAGCAGTACTTC
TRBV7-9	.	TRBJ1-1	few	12	CASSLHDAEAFF	TGTGCCAGCAGCCTTCATGATGCTGAAGCTTTCTTT
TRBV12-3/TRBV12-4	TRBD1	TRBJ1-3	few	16	CASRPTGTGVGNTIYF	TGTGCCAGCAGACCTACCGGGACAGGGGTTGGAAACACCATATATTTT
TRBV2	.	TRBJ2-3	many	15	CATSGNRRSTDTQYF	TGTGCCACGAGTGGGAACAGGAGAAGCACAGATACGCAGTATTTT
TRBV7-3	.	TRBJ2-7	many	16	CASSQKDSPRPCEQYF	TGTGCCAGCAGTCAGAAAGACAGTCCCCGTCCCTGCGAGCAGTACTTC
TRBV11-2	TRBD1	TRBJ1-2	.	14	CASSLLGQGKGYTF	TGTGCCAGCAGCTTACTGGGACAGGGAAAAGGCTACACCTTC
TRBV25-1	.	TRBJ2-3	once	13	CASSEVMTDTQYF	TGTGCCAGCAGTGAAGTAATGACAGATACGCAGTATTTT
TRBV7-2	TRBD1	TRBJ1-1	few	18	CASSLAGDRVGVVTEAFF	TGTGCCAGCAGCTTAGCCGGGGACAGGGTCGGTGTGGTGACTGAAGCTTTCTTT
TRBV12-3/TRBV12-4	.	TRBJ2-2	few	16	CASSLGGGGSSGELFF	TGTGCCAGCAGCCTGGGGGGGGGCGGTTCGAGCGGGGAGCTGTTTTTT
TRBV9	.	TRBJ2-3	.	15	CASSAHGTITDTQYF	TGTGCCAGCAGCGCCCACGGGACCATCACAGATACGCAGTATTTT
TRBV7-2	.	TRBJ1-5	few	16	CASSLANGRSNQPQHF	TGTGCCAGCAGCTTAGCGAACGGGCGGAGCAATCAGCCCCAGCATTTT
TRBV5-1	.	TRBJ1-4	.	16	CASSLLVGTDTEKLFF	TGCGCCAGCAGCTTATTGGTGGGGACGGACACTGAAAAACTGTTTTTT
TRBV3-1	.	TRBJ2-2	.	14	CASSHRVGTGELFF	TGTGCCAGCAGCCACCGAGTTGGGACCGGGGAGCTGTTTTTT
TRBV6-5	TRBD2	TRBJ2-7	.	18	CASSYDGRTSGSGLEQYF	TGTGCCAGCAGTTACGACGGCCGGACTAGCGGGAGCGGACTCGAGCAGTACTTC